A single TCR beta chain is shown here with its context. Its antigen is unidentified. The germline V and J ends were trimmed by 3 bases and 3 bases, with 11 bases remaining between them. The germline gives CDR1 KGHSH, CDR2 LQKENI. The CDR3 is 14 amino acids. The data originate from a study of early stage breast cancer tumors. Study-wide background: About 70% of the 16 invasive tumors were ER+, PR+ and HER2-. The study's findings and limits: Comparing each tissue with blood distinguished tumor from normal in about 90% of the 16 patients. Most shared enriched TCRB sequences were commonly generated ones.

Some clones are missing from TCRdb's copy, which holds only in-frame ones; the method was immunoSEQ multiplex PCR. Of roughly 56,000 clones listed, around 80% are singletons. The receptor was derived from a person aged 25 to 40 with breast cancer. Sequenced: blood. The chain couples TRBV18 to TRBJ1-1; D might be TRBD1 (5 bases). CDR3 sequence (DNA): TGTGCCAGCTCACCCCGGGGGGGTGACACTGAAGCTTTCTTT. This encodes CASSPRGGDTEAFF.